These 32 T cell receptor beta chains share one sample of origin, sequenced in a study of T cell responses to AZD1222 COVID-19 vaccine. Method: immunoSEQ multiplex PCR; TCRdb's copy keeps in-frame clones and lacks some. The sample lists about 73,000 clones, about 88% occurring once. Source: peripheral blood, taken 28 days after the second AZD1222 dose. All receptors come from an adult who received the AZD1222 COVID-19 vaccine.

The rearrangement uses TRBV3-1 (or the pseudogene TRBV3-2) and TRBJ1-1, with D unresolved. Germline lookup yields CDR1 LGHDT and CDR2 YNNKEL (reference sequence). The V end was cut by 5 bases, the J end by 7 bases, with 17 bases between. This CDR3 spans 14 amino acids. The CDR3 is CASSADLWWGEAFF. Written as DNA, the CDR3 is TGTGCCAGCAGCGCAGATTTGTGGTGGGGTGAAGCTTTCTTT.

This clone was observed once. The chain employs TRBV9 and TRBJ2-3; 11 nucleotides line up with TRBD2. Germline V gene lookup returns CDR1 SGDLS and CDR2 YYNGEE. The CDR3 totals 16 residues. Trimming cost V 4 bases and J 4 bases; bases outside gene matches: 8. The CDR3: CASSLGTSGGADTQYF. DNA of the CDR3: TGTGCCAGCAGCCTAGGGACTAGCGGAGGGGCAGATACGCAGTATTTT.

The chain employs TRBV6-2 or TRBV6-3 and TRBJ1-1; 10 nucleotides match TRBD1. The CDR3 runs 14 residues. J lost 11 bases, V lost 0 bases, and 6 bases had no gene match. Germline V gives CDR1 MNHEY, CDR2 SVGEGT. CDR3 in amino acids: CASSYSTGGAYAFF. The CDR3 DNA reads as TGTGCCAGCAGTTACTCGACAGGGGGCGCATACGCTTTCTTT.

The V call is TRBV6-5, the J call TRBJ1-4, with 7 bases fitting TRBD1. Germline trimming cut 6 bases from V and 4 bases from J; bases unmatched to any gene: 2. The CDR3 consists of 13 residues. Germline CDR1 MNHEY, CDR2 SVGAGI. The CDR3 bases are TGTGCCAGCAGCGGGACAGTTAATGAAAAACTGTTTTTT. Protein: CASSGTVNEKLFF.

The V and J genes are TRBV19 and TRBJ2-5, with TRBD2 identical over 13 bases. The V segment lost 8 bases and the J segment 4 bases; nucleotides outside the gene matches: 4. The CDR3 contains 14 residues. CDR1 LNHDA and CDR2 SQIVND come from the germline V gene (reference sequence). CDR3 sequence reads: CASGLAGVPETQYF. The CDR3 DNA reads TGTGCCAGTGGACTAGCGGGAGTCCCAGAGACCCAGTACTTC.

This chain connects TRBV6-5 to TRBJ1-1; tentative D call: TRBD1 (6 bases). Looked up from germline, CDR1 is MNHEY and CDR2 is SVGAGI. The CDR3 has 13 amino acids. Trimming took off 2 bases at V and 3 bases at J, with 7 bases between the two ends. The CDR3 DNA is TGTGCCAGCAGTTACACAGGGTACACTGAAGCTTTCTTT. Its translation is CASSYTGYTEAFF.

The chain links TRBV5-4 to TRBJ2-7, with 16 bases that match TRBD2. Germline V gives CDR1 SGHNT, CDR2 YYREEE (reference sequence). The CDR3 consists of 17 residues. Trimming at V came to 0 bases and at J to 2 bases, leaving 2 bases not matched to a gene. As DNA, the CDR3 is TGTGCCAGCAGCTTGGATGGGACTAGCGGGGGGGCCTACGAGCAGTACTTC. Translation: CASSLDGTSGGAYEQYF.

This clone occurred once. J is TRBJ2-7 and V is TRBV6-2 or TRBV6-3; 7 bases line up with TRBD1. The CDR3 covers 16 residues. V shed 0 bases and J 4 bases; nucleotides not matched to a gene: 9. Per germline, CDR1 MNHEY and CDR2 SVGEGT. CDR3 protein: CASSYSSTGVRYEQYF. In nucleotides, the CDR3 is TGTGCCAGCAGTTACTCGTCCACAGGGGTTAGGTACGAGCAGTACTTC.

The genes are TRBV5-1 and TRBJ1-1; D is ambiguous. Germline CDR1 SGHRS, CDR2 YFSETQ. Trimming removed 8 bases at V and 6 bases at J, with 11 bases between. The CDR3 spans 11 residues. CDR3 nucleotides: TGCGCCAGTTCGGTTGGGCCTGAAGCTTTCTTT. Protein sequence: CASSVGPEAFF.

The V call is TRBV3-1 (or the pseudogene TRBV3-2), the J call TRBJ1-5; 9 bases fit TRBD1. The ends lost 1 base at V and 5 bases at J; junction bases unmatched: 3. The germline CDR1 and CDR2 sequences are LGHDT and YNNKEL (reference sequence). The CDR3 covers 15 residues. CDR3 loop: CASSQGQGGDQPQHF. CDR3 coding DNA: TGTGCCAGCAGCCAAGGACAGGGGGGGGATCAGCCCCAGCATTTT.

The rearrangement uses TRBV29-1 and TRBJ1-2; a possible D gene is TRBD1 (6 bases). The V end was cut by 7 bases, the J end by 1 base, with 13 bases between. Germline CDR1 and CDR2: SQVTM and ANQGSEA. This CDR3 contains 13 residues. CDR3 loop: CSAGQGNNYGYTF. The CDR3 bases are TGCAGCGCAGGGCAGGGGAATAACTATGGCTACACCTTC. Looking up the rest from reference TRBV29-1 and TRBJ1-2 gives the full variable domain: SAVISQKPSRDICQRGTSLTIQCQVDSQVTMMFWYRQQPGQSLTLIATANQGSEATYESGFVIDKFPISRPNLTFSTLTVSNMSPEDSSIYLCSAGQGNNYGYTFGSGTRLTVV.

The chain couples TRBV19 to TRBJ1-1, with TRBD1 identical over 7 bases. After removal of 4 bases from V and 5 bases from J, the junction contained 7 bases not matched to a gene. Germline CDR1 LNHDA, CDR2 SQIVND (reference sequence). The CDR3 totals 14 residues. The CDR3 bases are TGTGCCAGTAGTAGACAGGGTGGAGTGACTGAAGCTTTCTTT. Protein product: CASSRQGGVTEAFF.

The chain joins TRBV6-1 to TRBJ2-7, with 7 bases lining up with TRBD1. The CDR3 extends over 15 amino acids. The V gene end was trimmed by 3 bases and the J gene end by 6 bases; junction bases not matched to a gene: 11. Germline V gene sequence: CDR1 MNHNS, CDR2 SASEGT. The CDR3 loop reads CASSDGNRGMGEQYV. The CDR3 DNA reads TGTGCCAGCAGTGACGGGAACAGGGGTATGGGCGAGCAGTACGTC.

The count of this clone is one. The genes are TRBV4-3 and TRBJ2-5, with D possibly matching TRBD2 (6 bases). V lost 0 bases and J 6 bases, leaving 14 bases between the germline ends. The CDR3 runs 15 residues. Looked up from germline, CDR1 is LGHNA and CDR2 is YSLEER. CDR3 bases: TGCGCCAGCAGCCAAGATATGCGGGGAGGAAAGACCCAGTACTTC. Translating gives CASSQDMRGGKTQYF.

The chain combines TRBV6-1 with TRBJ2-5; perhaps TRBD2 as D (6 bases). Germline V gene lookup returns CDR1 MNHNS and CDR2 SASEGT. The V gene lost 2 bases and the J gene lost 1 base, with 11 bases spanning the gap. The CDR3 is made up of 15 amino acids. This CDR3 is CASSEISGVQETQYF. The CDR3 bases are TGTGCCAGCAGTGAAATCTCGGGGGTCCAAGAGACCCAGTACTTC.

The genes are TRBV20-1 and TRBJ2-1; the D call may be TRBD1 or TRBD2 (5 bases each). Between the trimmed V and J ends, which lost 3 bases and 1 base, there was a span of 16 bases. In germline, CDR1 is DFQATT, CDR2 SNEGSKA (reference sequence). The CDR3 extends over 16 amino acids. The CDR3 DNA reads TGCAGTGCTAGTTTTCCGGGGACGGAGTCCTACAATGAGCAGTTCTTC. Translating it yields CSASFPGTESYNEQFF.

The genes are TRBV6-5 and TRBJ1-3, with 9 bases identical to TRBD1. In germline, CDR1 is MNHEY, CDR2 SVGAGI. V lost 4 bases, J lost 1 base, and 5 bases stayed unmatched. This CDR3 region has 16 residues. CDR3 in amino acids: CASSWVTGGSGNTIYF. As DNA, the CDR3 is TGTGCCAGCAGTTGGGTGACAGGGGGGTCTGGAAACACCATATATTTT.

V and J are TRBV5-4 and TRBJ2-5; TRBD1 is a possible D gene (7 bases). Germline V gene data show CDR1 as SGHNT and CDR2 as YYREEE (reference sequence). The CDR3 runs 16 residues. Deletions cut 0 bases from V and 5 bases from J, with 17 bases between. The CDR3 region has the DNA TGTGCCAGCAGCTTGGTGGGAAGGAGGGGGCCGGAGACCCAGTACTTC. Translating gives CASSLVGRRGPETQYF.

V usage is TRBV29-1 and J usage is TRBJ1-1; a possible D gene is TRBD1 (6 bases). Germline CDR1 reads SQVTM; CDR2 reads ANQGSEA. V was trimmed by 8 bases and J by 5 bases, leaving 30 bases between them. This CDR3 has 17 residues. CDR3 residues: CSFSKGWSGVTDTEAFF. The CDR3 region has the DNA TGCAGCTTCTCTAAGGGTTGGTCAGGGGTCACGGATACTGAAGCTTTCTTT. The complete variable domain, with remaining parts taken from reference TRBV29-1 and TRBJ1-1, reads SAVISQKPSRDICQRGTSLTIQCQVDSQVTMMFWYRQQPGQSLTLIATANQGSEATYESGFVIDKFPISRPNLTFSTLTVSNMSPEDSSIYLCSFSKGWSGVTDTEAFFGQGTRLTVV.

CDR3 residues: CSATLDSGYTF. The CDR3 nucleotides are TGCAGTGCTACCCTTGACAGCGGCTACACCTTC. V usage is TRBV20-1 and J usage is TRBJ1-2; a weak D match, TRBD1 (5 bases). Germline values: CDR1 DFQATT, CDR2 SNEGSKA (reference sequence). V was cut by 4 bases and J by 8 bases, with 11 bases left in between. The CDR3 is 11 residues long.

The V and J genes are TRBV5-6 and TRBJ2-1; 13 bases map to TRBD2. The CDR3 consists of 16 residues. Germline-derived CDR1 and CDR2 are SGHDT and YYEEEE. V lost 2 bases and J lost 6; bases outside the gene matches: 5. The CDR3 bases are TGTGCCAGCAGCTTCCGGACTAGCGGGAGAGGCAATGAGCAGTTCTTC. Residues: CASSFRTSGRGNEQFF. Full variable domain (remainder filled in from reference TRBV5-6 and TRBJ2-1): DAGVTQSPTHLIKTRGQQVTLRCSPKSGHDTVSWYQQALGQGPQFIFQYYEEEERQRGNFPDRFSGHQFPNYSSELNVNALLLGDSALYLCASSFRTSGRGNEQFFGPGTRLTVL.

The CDR3 protein is CATSTARLRDTDTQYF. The CDR3 DNA follows: TGTGCCACCAGCACCGCCCGCCTCAGGGACACAGATACGCAGTATTTT. This rearrangement joins TRBV15 to TRBJ2-3, with D possibly being TRBD1 (5 bases). The CDR3 runs to 16 residues. Trimming cost V 4 bases and J 2 bases, with 16 bases left between them. Looked up from germline, CDR1 is LNHNV and CDR2 is YYDKDF (reference sequence).

This chain joins TRBV18 and TRBJ2-2; 9 nucleotides match TRBD2. Germline V gene data show CDR1 as KGHSH and CDR2 as LQKENI. J was trimmed by 5 bases and V by 6 bases; bases with no gene match: 13. The CDR3 contains 17 residues. The CDR3 reads CASSTLREGRKTGELFF. The CDR3, as DNA: TGTGCCAGCTCCACACTGCGGGAGGGCCGAAAAACCGGGGAGCTGTTTTTT.

J is TRBJ1-4 and V is TRBV28, with D possibly being TRBD1 (6 bases). The germline V gene has CDR1 MDHEN and CDR2 SYDVKM. The V and J ends lost 5 bases and 5 bases respectively, with 18 bases between them. There are 16 residues in the CDR3. The CDR3 coding sequence is TGTGCCAGCAGTGACCTTCCGGGGCAGGGGAATGAAAAACTGTTTTTT. It translates to CASSDLPGQGNEKLFF.

The chain carries TRBV25-1 and TRBJ1-1; 9 nucleotides align to TRBD1. CDR1 and CDR2 (germline): MGHDK, SYGVNS. V lost 3 bases, J lost 5 bases, and 10 bases stayed unmatched. The CDR3 spans 16 residues. CDR3 sequence reads: CASSDLQGAGKTEAFF. Here the CDR3 DNA reads TGTGCCAGCAGTGACCTACAGGGGGCCGGGAAAACTGAAGCTTTCTTT. Full variable domain (rest looked up from reference TRBV25-1 and TRBJ1-1): EADIYQTPRYLVIGTGKKITLECSQTMGHDKMYWYQQDPGMELHLIHYSYGVNSTEKGDLSSESTVSRIRTEHFPLTLESARPSHTSQYLCASSDLQGAGKTEAFFGQGTRLTVV.

V gene TRBV23-1 combines with J gene TRBJ2-4; 8 bases match TRBD1. TRBV23-1 carries the ORF label, with uncertain function. The CDR3 is made up of 17 amino acids. After removal of 0 bases from V and 1 base from J, the junction contained 5 bases not matched to a gene. In DNA form, the CDR3 reads TGCGCCAGCAGTCAATCGAGCAGGGGGCTCGCCAAAAACATTCAGTACTTC. Its protein product is CASSQSSRGLAKNIQYF.

This chain links TRBV7-8 with TRBJ1-5, with D perhaps matching TRBD1 (5 bases). The CDR3 is 15 residues long. V gave up 5 bases and J gave up 8 bases, with 19 bases separating them. CDR1 is SGHVS, CDR2 FQNEAQ, per germline. Here the CDR3 reads CASSPAGTIHEPQHF. The CDR3 DNA follows: TGTGCCAGCAGCCCGGCAGGGACCATCCACGAGCCCCAGCATTTT.

The rearrangement uses TRBV27 and TRBJ2-7; TRBD2 agrees at 8 bases. The CDR3 has 18 amino acids. Germline values: CDR1 MNHEY, CDR2 SMNVEV (reference sequence). With 1 base clipped from V and 5 bases from J, the junction kept 16 bases outside the gene matches. The CDR3: CASSLFGGGPLEGNEQYF. CDR3 nucleotide sequence: TGTGCCAGCAGTTTATTCGGGGGGGGACCTCTTGAAGGGAACGAGCAGTACTTC.

J is TRBJ1-3 and V is TRBV9; possible D gene TRBD1, 5 bases. V was cut by 0 bases and J by 0 bases, with 10 bases left in between. Germline lookup yields CDR1 SGDLS and CDR2 YYNGEE. CDR3 length: 16 amino acids. The chain's CDR3 is CASSVAGQNSGNTIYF. CDR3 nucleotides: TGTGCCAGCAGCGTAGCCGGACAAAACTCTGGAAACACCATATATTTT.

The gene calls are TRBV11-2 and TRBJ2-3; 9 nucleotides align to TRBD2. Looked up from germline, CDR1 is SGHAT and CDR2 is FQNNGV. V trimming: 1 base; J trimming: 1 base; junction bases outside the gene matches: 12. The CDR3 contains 19 residues. The CDR3 region has the DNA TGTGCCAGCAGCTTAGGTGGGCTAGCGGGACGTTTAGGCACAGATACGCAGTATTTT. As protein: CASSLGGLAGRLGTDTQYF.

The chain joins TRBV23-1 to TRBJ1-5; the D is unclear. TRBV23-1 is an ORF, and what it does is uncertain. Deletions cut 0 bases from V and 2 bases from J, with 11 bases between. The CDR3 is made up of 16 amino acids. CDR3 sequence: CASSQSGRRGNQPQHF. CDR3 sequence (DNA): TGCGCCAGCAGTCAATCGGGCCGGCGGGGCAATCAGCCCCAGCATTTT.

This chain connects TRBV14 to TRBJ1-4, with 7 bases that match TRBD1. The V gene's germline CDR1 is SGHDN and CDR2 FVKESK. The ends lost 1 base at V and 3 bases at J; junction bases unmatched: 5. The CDR3 covers 16 residues. CDR3 amino acids: CASSQVWTGSNEKLFF. The CDR3 coding sequence is TGTGCCAGCAGCCAAGTTTGGACAGGTTCTAATGAAAAACTGTTTTTT.